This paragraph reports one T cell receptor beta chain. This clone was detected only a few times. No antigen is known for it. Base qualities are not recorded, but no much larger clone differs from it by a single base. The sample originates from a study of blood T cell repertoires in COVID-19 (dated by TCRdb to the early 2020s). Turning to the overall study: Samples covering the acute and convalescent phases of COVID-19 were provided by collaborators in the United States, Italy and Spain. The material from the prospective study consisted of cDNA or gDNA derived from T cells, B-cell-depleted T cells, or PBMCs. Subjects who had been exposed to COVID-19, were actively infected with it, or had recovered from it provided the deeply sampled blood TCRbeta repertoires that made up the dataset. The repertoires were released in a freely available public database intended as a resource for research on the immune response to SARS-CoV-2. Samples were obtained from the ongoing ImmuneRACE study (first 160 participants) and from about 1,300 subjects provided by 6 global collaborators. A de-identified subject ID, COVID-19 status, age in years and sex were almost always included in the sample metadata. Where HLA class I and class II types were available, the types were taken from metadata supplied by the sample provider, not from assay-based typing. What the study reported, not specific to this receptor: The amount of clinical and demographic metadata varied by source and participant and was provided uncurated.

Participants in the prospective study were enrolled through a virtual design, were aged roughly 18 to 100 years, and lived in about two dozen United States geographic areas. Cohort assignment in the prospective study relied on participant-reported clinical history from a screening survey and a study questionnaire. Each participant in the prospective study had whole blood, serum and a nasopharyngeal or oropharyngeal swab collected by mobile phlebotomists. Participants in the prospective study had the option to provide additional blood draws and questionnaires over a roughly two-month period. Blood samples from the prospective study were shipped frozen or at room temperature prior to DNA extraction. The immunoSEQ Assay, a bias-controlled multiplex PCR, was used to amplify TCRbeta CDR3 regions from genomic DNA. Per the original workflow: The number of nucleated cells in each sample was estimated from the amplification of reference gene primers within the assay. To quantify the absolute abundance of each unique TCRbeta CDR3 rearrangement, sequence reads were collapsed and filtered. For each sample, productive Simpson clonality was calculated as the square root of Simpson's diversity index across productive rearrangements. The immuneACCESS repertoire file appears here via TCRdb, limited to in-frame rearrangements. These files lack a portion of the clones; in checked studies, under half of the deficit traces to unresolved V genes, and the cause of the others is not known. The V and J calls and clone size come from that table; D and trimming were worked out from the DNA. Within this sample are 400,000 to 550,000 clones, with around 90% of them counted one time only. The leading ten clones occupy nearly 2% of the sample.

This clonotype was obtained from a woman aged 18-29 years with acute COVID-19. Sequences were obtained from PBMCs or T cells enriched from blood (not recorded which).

CDR3 protein: CASSALAYEQYF. The nucleotide sequence reads as follows: TGTGCCAGCAGCGCACTTGCCTACGAGCAGTACTTC. This sequence uses TRBV5-6 and TRBJ2-7, with no reliable assignment of the D segment. V is shortened by 4 bases, J by 2 bases, and the region joining them spans 7 bases. In the germline V gene, CDR1 corresponds to SGHDT and CDR2 to YYEEEE. Counted from cysteine to phenylalanine, this CDR3 has 12 amino acids. Just CDR3 DNA is preserved here, 36 bases in frame from base 1. The CDR3 plus the reference TRBV5-6 and TRBJ2-7 genes for the other parts give the full variable domain: DAGVTQSPTHLIKTRGQQVTLRCSPKSGHDTVSWYQQALGQGPQFIFQYYEEEERQRGNFPDRFSGHQFPNYSSELNVNALLLGDSALYLCASSALAYEQYFGPGTRLTVT.